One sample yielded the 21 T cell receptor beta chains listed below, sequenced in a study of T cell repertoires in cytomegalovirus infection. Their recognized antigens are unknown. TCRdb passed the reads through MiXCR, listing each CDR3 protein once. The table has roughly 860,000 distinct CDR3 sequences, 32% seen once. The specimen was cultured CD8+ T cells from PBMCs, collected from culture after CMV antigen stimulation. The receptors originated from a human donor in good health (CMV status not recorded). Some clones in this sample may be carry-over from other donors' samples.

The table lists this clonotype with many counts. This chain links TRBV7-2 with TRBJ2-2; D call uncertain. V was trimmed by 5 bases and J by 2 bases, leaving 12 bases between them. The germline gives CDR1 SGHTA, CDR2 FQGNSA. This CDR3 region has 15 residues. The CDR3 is CASSRQSLNTGELFF. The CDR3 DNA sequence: TGTGCCAGCAGCCGCCAGTCGCTCAACACCGGGGAGCTGTTTTTT.

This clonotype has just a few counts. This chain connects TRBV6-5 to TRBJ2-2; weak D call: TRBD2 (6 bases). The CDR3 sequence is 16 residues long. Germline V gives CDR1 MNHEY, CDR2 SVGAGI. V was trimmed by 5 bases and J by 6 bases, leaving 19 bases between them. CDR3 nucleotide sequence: TGTGCCAGCAGTCGGACCGGGACTGGGTTAGCCGGGGAGCTGTTTTTT. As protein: CASSRTGTGLAGELFF.

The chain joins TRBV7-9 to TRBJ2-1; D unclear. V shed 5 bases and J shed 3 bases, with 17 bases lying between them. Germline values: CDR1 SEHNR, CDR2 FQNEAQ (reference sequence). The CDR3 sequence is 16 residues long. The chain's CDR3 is CASSPTSGVGYNEQFF. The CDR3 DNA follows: TGTGCCAGCAGCCCAACCAGTGGGGTGGGCTACAATGAGCAGTTCTTC. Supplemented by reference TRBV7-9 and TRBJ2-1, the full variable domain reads DTGVSQNPRHKITKRGQNVTFRCDPISEHNRLYWYRQTLGQGPEFLTYFQNEAQLEKSRLLSDRFSAERPKGSFSTLEIQRTEQGDSAMYLCASSPTSGVGYNEQFFGPGTRLTVL.

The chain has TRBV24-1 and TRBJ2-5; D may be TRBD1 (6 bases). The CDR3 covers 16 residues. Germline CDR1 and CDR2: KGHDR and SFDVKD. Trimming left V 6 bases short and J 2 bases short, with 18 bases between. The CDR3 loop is CATSKAGGQIQETQYF. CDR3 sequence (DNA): TGTGCCACCAGTAAGGCCGGAGGACAGATACAAGAGACCCAGTACTTC.

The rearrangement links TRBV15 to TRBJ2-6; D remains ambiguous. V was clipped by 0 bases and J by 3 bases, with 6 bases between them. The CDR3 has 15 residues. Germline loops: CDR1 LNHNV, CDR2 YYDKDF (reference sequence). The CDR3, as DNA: TGTGCCACCAGCAGAGATCTCGTTGGGGCCAACGTCCTGACTTTC. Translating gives CATSRDLVGANVLTF.

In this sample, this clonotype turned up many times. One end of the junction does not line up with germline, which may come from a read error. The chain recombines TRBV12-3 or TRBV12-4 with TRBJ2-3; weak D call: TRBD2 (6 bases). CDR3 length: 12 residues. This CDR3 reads CASSFRQAGGNF. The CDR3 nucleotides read TGTGCCAGCAGTTTTAGGCAAGCTGGGGGGAATTTT.

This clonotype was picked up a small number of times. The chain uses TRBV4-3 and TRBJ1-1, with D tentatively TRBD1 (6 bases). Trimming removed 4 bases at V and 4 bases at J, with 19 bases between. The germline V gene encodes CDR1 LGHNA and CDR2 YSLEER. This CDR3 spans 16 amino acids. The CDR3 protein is CASSPQWQGYSTEAFF. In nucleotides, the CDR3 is TGCGCCAGCAGCCCACAGTGGCAGGGGTACAGCACTGAAGCTTTCTTT.

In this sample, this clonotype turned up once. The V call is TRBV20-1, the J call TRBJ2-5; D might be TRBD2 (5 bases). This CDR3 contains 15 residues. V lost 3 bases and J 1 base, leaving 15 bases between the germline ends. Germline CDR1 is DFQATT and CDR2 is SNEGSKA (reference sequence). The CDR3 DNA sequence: TGCAGTGCTAGGACTACTGTGGCCGTCCAAGAGACCCAGTACTTC. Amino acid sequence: CSARTTVAVQETQYF.

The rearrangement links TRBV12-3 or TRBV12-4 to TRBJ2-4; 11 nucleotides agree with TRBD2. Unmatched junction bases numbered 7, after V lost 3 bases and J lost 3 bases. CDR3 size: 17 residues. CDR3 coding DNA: TGTGCCAGCAGTTTTTCGAGGCTAGCGGGGGGCAAAAACATTCAGTACTTC. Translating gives CASSFSRLAGGKNIQYF.

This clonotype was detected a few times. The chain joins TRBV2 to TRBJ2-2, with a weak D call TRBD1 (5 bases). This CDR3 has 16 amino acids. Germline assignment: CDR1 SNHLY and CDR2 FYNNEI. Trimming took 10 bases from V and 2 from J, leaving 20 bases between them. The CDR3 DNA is TGTGCCACCCTTCGTCCAGGGAAGGAAAACACCGGGGAGCTGTTTTTT. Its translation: CATLRPGKENTGELFF.

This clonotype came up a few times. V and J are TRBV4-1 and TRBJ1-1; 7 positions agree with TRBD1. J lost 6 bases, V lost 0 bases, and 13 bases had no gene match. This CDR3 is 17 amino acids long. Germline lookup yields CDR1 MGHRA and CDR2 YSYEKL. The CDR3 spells CASSQENLGRGEAEAFF. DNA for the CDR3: TGCGCCAGCAGCCAAGAAAATCTAGGCAGGGGGGAAGCTGAAGCTTTCTTT.

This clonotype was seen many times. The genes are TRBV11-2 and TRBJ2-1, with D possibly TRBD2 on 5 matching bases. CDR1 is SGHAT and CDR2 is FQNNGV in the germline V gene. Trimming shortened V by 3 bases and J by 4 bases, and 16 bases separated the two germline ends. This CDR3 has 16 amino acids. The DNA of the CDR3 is TGTGCCAGCAGCTTTAGAGGGTCAAACCCTTACAATGAGCAGTTCTTC. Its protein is CASSFRGSNPYNEQFF. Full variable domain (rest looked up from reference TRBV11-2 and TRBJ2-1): EAGVAQSPRYKIIEKRQSVAFWCNPISGHATLYWYQQILGQGPKLLIQFQNNGVVDDSQLPKDRFSAERLKGVDSTLKIQPAKLEDSAVYLCASSFRGSNPYNEQFFGPGTRLTVL.

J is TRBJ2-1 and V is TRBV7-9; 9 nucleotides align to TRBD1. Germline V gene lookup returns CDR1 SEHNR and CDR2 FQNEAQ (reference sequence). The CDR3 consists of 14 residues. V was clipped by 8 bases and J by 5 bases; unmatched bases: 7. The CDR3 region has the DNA TGTGCCAGCCCCTCGGGACAGGGTAACAATGAGCAGTTCTTC. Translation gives CASPSGQGNNEQFF.

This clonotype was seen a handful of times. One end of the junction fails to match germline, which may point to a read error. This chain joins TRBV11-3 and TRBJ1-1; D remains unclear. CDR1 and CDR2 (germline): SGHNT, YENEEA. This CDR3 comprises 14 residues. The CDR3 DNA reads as TGTGCCAGCAGTTTAGAGGCCAGGAACACTGAAGCTTTCTTT. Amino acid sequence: CASSLEARNTEAFF.

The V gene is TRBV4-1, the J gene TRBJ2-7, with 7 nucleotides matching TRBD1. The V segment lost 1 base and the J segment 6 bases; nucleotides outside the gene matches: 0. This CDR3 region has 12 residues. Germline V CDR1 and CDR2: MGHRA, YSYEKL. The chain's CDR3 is CASSQGTGEQYF. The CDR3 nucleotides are TGCGCCAGCAGCCAAGGGACAGGCGAGCAGTACTTC.

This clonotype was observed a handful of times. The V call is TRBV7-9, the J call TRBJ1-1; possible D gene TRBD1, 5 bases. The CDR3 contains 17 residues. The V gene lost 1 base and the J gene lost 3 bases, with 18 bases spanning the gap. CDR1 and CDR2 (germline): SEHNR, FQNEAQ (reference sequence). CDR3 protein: CASSLEKGSAEDTEAFF. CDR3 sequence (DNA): TGTGCCAGCAGCTTAGAGAAGGGGTCCGCGGAGGACACTGAAGCTTTCTTT.

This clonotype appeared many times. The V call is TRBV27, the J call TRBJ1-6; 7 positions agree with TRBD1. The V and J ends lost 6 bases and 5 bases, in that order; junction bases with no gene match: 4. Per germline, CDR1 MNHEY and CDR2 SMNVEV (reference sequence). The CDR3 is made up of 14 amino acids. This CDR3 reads CASSRDSNNSPLHF. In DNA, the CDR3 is TGTGCCAGCAGCCGGGACAGCAATAATTCACCCCTCCACTTT.

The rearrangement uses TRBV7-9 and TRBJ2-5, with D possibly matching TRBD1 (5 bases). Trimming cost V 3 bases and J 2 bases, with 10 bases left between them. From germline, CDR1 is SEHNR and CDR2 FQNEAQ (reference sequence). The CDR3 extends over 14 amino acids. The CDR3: CASSFVQEQETQYF. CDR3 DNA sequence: TGTGCCAGCAGCTTTGTACAGGAGCAAGAGACCCAGTACTTC.

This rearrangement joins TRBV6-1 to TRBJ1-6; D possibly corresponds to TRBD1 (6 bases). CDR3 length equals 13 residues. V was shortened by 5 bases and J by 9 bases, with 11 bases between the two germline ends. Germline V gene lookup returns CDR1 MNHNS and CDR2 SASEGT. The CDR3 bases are TGTGCCAGCAGTTCCACAGGGTTTTCACCCCTCCACTTT. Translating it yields CASSSTGFSPLHF.

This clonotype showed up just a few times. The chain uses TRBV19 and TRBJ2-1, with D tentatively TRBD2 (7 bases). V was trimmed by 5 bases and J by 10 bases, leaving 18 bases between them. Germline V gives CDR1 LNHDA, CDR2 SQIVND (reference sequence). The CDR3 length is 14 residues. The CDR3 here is CASSPGGPLEEQFF. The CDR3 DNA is TGTGCCAGTAGTCCCGGGGGGCCCTTGGAAGAGCAGTTCTTC.

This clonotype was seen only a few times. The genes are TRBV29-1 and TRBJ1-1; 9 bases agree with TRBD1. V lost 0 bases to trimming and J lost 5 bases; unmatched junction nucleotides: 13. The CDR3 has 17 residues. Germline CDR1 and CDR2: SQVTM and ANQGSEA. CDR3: CSVEDPRDRDPGTEAFF. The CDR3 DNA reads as TGCAGCGTTGAAGATCCCCGGGACAGGGACCCAGGGACTGAAGCTTTCTTT. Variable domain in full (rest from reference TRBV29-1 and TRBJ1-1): SAVISQKPSRDICQRGTSLTIQCQVDSQVTMMFWYRQQPGQSLTLIATANQGSEATYESGFVIDKFPISRPNLTFSTLTVSNMSPEDSSIYLCSVEDPRDRDPGTEAFFGQGTRLTVV.